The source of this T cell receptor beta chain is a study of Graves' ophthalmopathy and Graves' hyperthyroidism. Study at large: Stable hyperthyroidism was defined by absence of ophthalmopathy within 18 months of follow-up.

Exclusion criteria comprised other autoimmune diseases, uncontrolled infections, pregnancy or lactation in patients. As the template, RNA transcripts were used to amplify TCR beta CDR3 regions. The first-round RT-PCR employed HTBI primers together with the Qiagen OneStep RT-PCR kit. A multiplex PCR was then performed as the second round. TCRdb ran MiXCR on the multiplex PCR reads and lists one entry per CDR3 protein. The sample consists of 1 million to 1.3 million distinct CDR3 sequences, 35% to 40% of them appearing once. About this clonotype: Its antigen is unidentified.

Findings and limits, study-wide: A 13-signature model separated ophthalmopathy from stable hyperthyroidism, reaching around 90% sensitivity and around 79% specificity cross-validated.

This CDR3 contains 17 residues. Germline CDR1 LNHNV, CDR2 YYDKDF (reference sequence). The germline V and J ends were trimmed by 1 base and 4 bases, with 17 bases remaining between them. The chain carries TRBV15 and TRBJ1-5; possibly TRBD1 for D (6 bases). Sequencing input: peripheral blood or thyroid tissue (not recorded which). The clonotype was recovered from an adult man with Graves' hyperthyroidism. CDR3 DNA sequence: TGTGCCACCAGCAGAGGCGGGGGGCTGGGGCCAAATCAGCCCCAGCATTTT. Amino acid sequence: CATSRGGGLGPNQPQHF.